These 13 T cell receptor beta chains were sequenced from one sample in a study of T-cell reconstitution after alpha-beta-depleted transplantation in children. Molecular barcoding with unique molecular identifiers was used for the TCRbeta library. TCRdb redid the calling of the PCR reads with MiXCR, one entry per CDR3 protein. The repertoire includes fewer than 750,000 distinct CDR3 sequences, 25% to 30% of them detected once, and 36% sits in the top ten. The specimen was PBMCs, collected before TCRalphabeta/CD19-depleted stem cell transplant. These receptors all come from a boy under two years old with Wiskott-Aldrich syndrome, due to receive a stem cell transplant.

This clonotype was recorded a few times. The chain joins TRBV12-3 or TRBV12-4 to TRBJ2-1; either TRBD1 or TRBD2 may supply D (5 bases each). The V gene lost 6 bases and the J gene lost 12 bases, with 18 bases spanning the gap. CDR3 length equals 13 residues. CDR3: CASSQSWGSSQFF. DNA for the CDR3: TGTGCCAGCAGCCAGTCCTGGGGGTCCTCGCAGTTCTTC.

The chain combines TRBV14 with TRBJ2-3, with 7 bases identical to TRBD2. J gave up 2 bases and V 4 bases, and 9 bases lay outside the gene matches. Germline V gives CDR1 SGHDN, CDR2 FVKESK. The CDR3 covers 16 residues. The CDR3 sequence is CASSPRGRANTDTQYF. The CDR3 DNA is TGTGCCAGCAGCCCCCGGGGGAGGGCGAACACAGATACGCAGTATTTT.

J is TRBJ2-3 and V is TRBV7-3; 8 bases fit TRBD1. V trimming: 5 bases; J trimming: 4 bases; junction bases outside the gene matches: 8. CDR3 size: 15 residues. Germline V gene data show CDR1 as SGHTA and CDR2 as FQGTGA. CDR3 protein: CASSPGQGPADTQYF. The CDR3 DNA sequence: TGTGCCAGCAGCCCAGGACAGGGCCCAGCAGATACGCAGTATTTT.

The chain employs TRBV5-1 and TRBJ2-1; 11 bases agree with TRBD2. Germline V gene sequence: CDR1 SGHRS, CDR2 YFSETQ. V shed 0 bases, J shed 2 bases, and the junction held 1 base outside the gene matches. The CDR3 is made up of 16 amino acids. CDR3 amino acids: CASSLVSGRAYNEQFF. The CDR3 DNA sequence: TGCGCCAGCAGCTTGGTTAGCGGGAGGGCCTACAATGAGCAGTTCTTC. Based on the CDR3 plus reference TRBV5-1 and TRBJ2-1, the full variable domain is KAGVTQTPRYLIKTRGQQVTLSCSPISGHRSVSWYQQTPGQGLQFLFEYFSETQRNKGNFPGRFSGRQFSNSRSEMNVSTLELGDSALYLCASSLVSGRAYNEQFFGPGTRLTVL.

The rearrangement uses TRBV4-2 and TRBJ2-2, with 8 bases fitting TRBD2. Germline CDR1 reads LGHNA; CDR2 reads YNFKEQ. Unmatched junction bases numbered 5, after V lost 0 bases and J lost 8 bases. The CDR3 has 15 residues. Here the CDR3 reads CASSQDDSGAGELFF. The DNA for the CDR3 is TGTGCCAGCAGCCAAGACGATAGCGGGGCGGGGGAGCTGTTTTTT.

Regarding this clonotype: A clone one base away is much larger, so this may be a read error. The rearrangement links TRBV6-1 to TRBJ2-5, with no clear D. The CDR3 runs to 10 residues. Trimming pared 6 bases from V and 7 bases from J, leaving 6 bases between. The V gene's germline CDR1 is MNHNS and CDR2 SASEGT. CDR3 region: CASRGATQYF. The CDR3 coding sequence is TGTGCCAGCAGAGGAGCGACCCAGTACTTC.

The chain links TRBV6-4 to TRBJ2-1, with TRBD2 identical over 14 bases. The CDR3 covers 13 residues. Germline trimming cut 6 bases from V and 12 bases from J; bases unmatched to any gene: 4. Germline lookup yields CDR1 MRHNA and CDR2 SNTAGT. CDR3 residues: CASSTTSGGGQFF. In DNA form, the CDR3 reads TGTGCCAGCAGCACGACTAGCGGGGGGGGGCAGTTCTTC.

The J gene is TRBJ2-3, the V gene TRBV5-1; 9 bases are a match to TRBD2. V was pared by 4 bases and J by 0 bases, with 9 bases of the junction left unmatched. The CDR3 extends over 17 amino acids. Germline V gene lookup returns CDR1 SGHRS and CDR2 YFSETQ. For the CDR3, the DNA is TGCGCCAGCAGCCAGTCCCGACTAGCGGCCAGCACAGATACGCAGTATTTT. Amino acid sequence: CASSQSRLAASTDTQYF.

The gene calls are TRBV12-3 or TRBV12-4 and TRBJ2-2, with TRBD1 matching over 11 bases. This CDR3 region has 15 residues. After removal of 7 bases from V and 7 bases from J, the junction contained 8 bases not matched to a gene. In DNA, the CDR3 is TGTGCCAGCACCCGGACAGGGGGCGCGAACGGGGAGCTGTTTTTT. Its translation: CASTRTGGANGELFF.

This CDR3 is CSVGLAGVPDTQYF. The CDR3 nucleotides are TGCAGCGTTGGCCTAGCGGGAGTGCCAGATACGCAGTATTTT. The rearrangement links TRBV29-1 to TRBJ2-3, with 10 bases matching TRBD2. V lost 4 bases and J lost 4; bases outside the gene matches: 5. The CDR3 runs 14 residues. CDR1 and CDR2 from the germline V gene are SQVTM and ANQGSEA.

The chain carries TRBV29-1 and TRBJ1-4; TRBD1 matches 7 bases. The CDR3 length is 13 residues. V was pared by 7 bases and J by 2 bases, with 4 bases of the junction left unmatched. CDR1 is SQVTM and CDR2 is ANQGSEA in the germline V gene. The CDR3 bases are TGCAGCGGACAGGGCCGGACTAATGAAAAACTGTTTTTT. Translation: CSGQGRTNEKLFF.

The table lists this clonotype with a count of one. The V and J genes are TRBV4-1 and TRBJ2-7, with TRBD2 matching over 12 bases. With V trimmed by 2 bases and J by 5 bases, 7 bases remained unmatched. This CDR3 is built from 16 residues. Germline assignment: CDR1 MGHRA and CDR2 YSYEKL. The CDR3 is CASSQTGTSGSHEQYF. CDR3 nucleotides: TGCGCCAGCAGCCAAACCGGGACTAGCGGGTCCCACGAGCAGTACTTC.

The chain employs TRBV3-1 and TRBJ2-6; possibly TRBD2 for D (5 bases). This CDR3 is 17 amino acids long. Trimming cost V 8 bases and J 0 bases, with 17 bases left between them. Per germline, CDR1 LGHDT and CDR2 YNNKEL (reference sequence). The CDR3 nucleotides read TGTGCCAGCTGTTTAAAGGGCGGGTCCTCTGGGGCCAACGTCCTGACTTTC. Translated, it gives CASCLKGGSSGANVLTF.